The rows below give T cell receptor beta chains drawn from one sample of a study of shared clonotypes between healthy human individuals. This table comes from immunoSEQ multiplex PCR, and its TCRdb copy is limited to in-frame clones, with some not included. The sample includes about 2.3 million clones, around 92% of them seen just once. The sample consisted of naive CD4+ T cells from PBMCs. The receptors were gathered from a young man in good health. Some clones in this sample may be carry-over from other donors' samples. The CDR3 runs from the conserved cysteine through the conserved F or W. Rows may omit the clone size; those that give it use once, few, many or a size class.

cdr3_length	v_call	j_call	clone_size	cdr3_aa
16	TRBV5-1	TRBJ2-7	-	CASSPGAGTGRYEQYF
14	TRBV10-3	TRBJ1-5	-	CATRQGVSNQPQHF
12	TRBV30	TRBJ2-7	-	CAWSSPPYEQYF
15	TRBV5-4	TRBJ2-3	once	CASSIGLAGADTQYF
14	TRBV4-1	TRBJ1-5	once	CASSHTGPGQPQHF
13	TRBV6-5	TRBJ1-2	-	CASRSGQKPGYTF
15	TRBV5-6	TRBJ1-4	-	CASSLGSNLGEKLFF
17	TRBV5-1	TRBJ1-2	-	CASSSMTGGNTNYGYTF
15	TRBV18	TRBJ2-7	-	CASSPRQVPYYEQYF
14	TRBV18	TRBJ2-1	-	CASSIQRTYNEQFF
14	TRBV9	TRBJ1-4	once	CASSVDQRNEKLFF
16	TRBV7-2	TRBJ2-5	-	CASSLGLGVVAETQYF
16	TRBV11-3	TRBJ2-3	-	CASSLGRQASTDTQYF
15	TRBV7-7	TRBJ2-1	-	CASSPIGTAYNEQFF
16	TRBV28	TRBJ2-4	-	CASSKRGDQPMGIQYF
14	TRBV6-6	TRBJ2-1	-	CASREAGQSLEQFF
12	TRBV29-1	TRBJ1-1	few	CSVVGSGTEAFF
16	TRBV7-9	TRBJ1-5	-	CASSWGDRGGNQPQHF
13	TRBV28	TRBJ1-3	-	CASSPGVGNTIYF
13	TRBV28	TRBJ1-5	-	CASFSRTVQPQHF
14	TRBV6-6	TRBJ2-5	-	CASSLSGMGETQYF
15	TRBV15	TRBJ2-7	-	CATSRERAVGHEQYF
18	TRBV4-1	TRBJ2-1	-	CASSQKIPGLADYNEQFF
14	TRBV9	TRBJ1-1	-	CASSVEWSNTEAFF
12	TRBV7-9	TRBJ1-1	-	CASSLPQQGAFF
14	TRBV5-1	TRBJ2-2	-	CASSPIANTGELFF
17	TRBV7-2	TRBJ2-2	-	CASSLLGGSPDTGELFF
13	TRBV28	TRBJ1-3	-	CASSLVSGNTIYF
12	TRBV7-2	TRBJ1-1	-	CASSYGGTEAFF
14	TRBV2	TRBJ2-5	-	CASSLDRGRETQYF
17	TRBV30	TRBJ1-5	few	CAWSVLGRQGSNQPQHF
16	TRBV5-1	TRBJ1-3	once	CASSLVPVSSGNTIYF
13	TRBV6-5	TRBJ2-5	-	CASSYIRGETQYF
17	TRBV28	TRBJ2-2	-	CASSLGAAGDGTGELFF
16	TRBV7-8	TRBJ2-7	-	CASSRTRDSGTYEQYF
16	TRBV7-3	TRBJ2-2	-	CASSALGLATTGELFF
16	TRBV25-1	TRBJ2-1	-	CASSDRLAGGGNEQFF
14	TRBV6-6	TRBJ2-7	-	CASSYGQGLGEQYF
14	TRBV6-6	TRBJ1-5	-	CASILGATNQPQHF
17	TRBV7-2	TRBJ2-3	-	CASSLAGTSGNTDTQYF
16	TRBV18	TRBJ2-2	-	CASSQGRTSNTGELFF
15	TRBV10-1	TRBJ2-2	-	CASSEGSGITGELFF
16	TRBV9	TRBJ1-3	-	CASSAQGGLSGNTIYF
13	TRBV28	TRBJ1-1	few	CASIQNMNTEAFF
13	TRBV4-2	TRBJ2-1	-	CASSAPVLPGQFF
16	TRBV4-1	TRBJ2-3	-	CASSLRTSGSSDTQYF
16	TRBV4-1	TRBJ2-2	-	CASSQVNGRETGELFF
13	TRBV10-3	TRBJ2-1	-	CAIRDSTYNEQFF
16	TRBV19	TRBJ2-2	-	CASSMIYPGGTGELFF
15	TRBV7-2	TRBJ2-3	-	CASSVSGGGTDTQYF